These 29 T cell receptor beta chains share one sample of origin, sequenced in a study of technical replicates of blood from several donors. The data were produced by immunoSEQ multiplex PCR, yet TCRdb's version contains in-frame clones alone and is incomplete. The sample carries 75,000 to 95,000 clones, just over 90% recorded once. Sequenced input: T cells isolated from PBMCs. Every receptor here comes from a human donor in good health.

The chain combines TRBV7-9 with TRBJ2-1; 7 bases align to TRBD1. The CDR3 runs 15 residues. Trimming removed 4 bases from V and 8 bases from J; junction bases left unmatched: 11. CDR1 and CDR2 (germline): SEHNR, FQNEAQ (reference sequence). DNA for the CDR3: TGTGCCAGCAGCTGGGACCCGACAGGGATTTATGAGCAGTTCTTC. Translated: CASSWDPTGIYEQFF.

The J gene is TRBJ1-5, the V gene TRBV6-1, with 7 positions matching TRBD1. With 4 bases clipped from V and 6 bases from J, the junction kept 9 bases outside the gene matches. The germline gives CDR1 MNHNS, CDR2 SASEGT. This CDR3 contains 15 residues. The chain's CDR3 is CASSGPTGNGQPQHF. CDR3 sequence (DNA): TGTGCCAGCAGTGGACCGACAGGGAACGGTCAGCCCCAGCATTTT.

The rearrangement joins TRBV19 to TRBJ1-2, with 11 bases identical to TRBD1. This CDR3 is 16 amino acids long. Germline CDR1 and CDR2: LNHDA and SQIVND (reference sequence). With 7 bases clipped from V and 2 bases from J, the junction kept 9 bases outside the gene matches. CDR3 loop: CASILTRDRGNYGYTF. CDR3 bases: TGTGCCAGTATCCTAACCCGGGACAGGGGGAACTATGGCTACACCTTC. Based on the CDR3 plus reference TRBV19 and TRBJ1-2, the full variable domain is DGGITQSPKYLFRKEGQNVTLSCEQNLNHDAMYWYRQDPGQGLRLIYYSQIVNDFQKGDIAEGYSVSREKKESFPLTVTSAQKNPTAFYLCASILTRDRGNYGYTFGSGTRLTVV.

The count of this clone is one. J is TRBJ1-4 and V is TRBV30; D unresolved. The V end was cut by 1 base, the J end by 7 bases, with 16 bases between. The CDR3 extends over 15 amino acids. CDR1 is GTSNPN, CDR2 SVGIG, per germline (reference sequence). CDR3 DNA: TGTGCCTGGAGTGCCCCAAGACAACAAATTGAAAAACTGTTTTTT. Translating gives CAWSAPRQQIEKLFF.

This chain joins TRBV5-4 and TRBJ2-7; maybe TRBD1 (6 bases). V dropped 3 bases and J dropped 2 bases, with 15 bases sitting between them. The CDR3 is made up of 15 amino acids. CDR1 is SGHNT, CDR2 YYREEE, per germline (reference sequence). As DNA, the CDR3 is TGTGCCAGCAGCTCCTTACCTGGACAGACCTACGAGCAGTACTTC. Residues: CASSSLPGQTYEQYF.

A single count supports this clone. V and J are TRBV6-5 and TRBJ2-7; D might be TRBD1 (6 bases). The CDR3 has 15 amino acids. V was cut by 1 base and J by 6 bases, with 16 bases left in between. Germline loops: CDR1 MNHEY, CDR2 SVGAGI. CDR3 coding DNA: TGTGCCAGCAGTTACTTTGGAGCAGGGGTTAGCGAGCAGTACTTC. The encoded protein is CASSYFGAGVSEQYF.

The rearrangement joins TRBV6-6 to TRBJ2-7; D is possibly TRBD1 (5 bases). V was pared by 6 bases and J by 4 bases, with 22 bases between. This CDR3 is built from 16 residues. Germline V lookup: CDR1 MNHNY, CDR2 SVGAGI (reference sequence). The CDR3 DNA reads TGTGCCAGCAGACCTACAGGTCACGCTCCCTGGTACGAGCAGTACTTC. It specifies CASRPTGHAPWYEQYF.

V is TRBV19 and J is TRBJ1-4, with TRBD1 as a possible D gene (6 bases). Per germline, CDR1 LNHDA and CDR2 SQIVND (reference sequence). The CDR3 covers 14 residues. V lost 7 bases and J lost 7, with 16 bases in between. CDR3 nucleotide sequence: TGTGCCAGTACCACACAGGGATTTGGTGAAAAACTGTTTTTT. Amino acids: CASTTQGFGEKLFF.

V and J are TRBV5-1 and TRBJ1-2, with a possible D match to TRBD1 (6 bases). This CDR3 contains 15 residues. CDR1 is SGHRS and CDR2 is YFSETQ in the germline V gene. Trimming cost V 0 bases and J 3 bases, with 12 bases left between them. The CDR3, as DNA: TGCGCCAGCAGCTTGGCCAGGGGCTCGGACTATGGCTACACCTTC. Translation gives CASSLARGSDYGYTF.

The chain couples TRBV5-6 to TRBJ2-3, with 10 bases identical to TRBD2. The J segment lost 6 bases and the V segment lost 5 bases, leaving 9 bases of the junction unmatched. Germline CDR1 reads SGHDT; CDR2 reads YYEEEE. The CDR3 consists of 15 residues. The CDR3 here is CASSTLAGPGDTQYF. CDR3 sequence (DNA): TGTGCCAGCAGTACACTAGCGGGGCCCGGGGATACGCAGTATTTT.

CDR3 bases: TGTGCCAGCAGTTCGGACAGCTCTGGAAACACCATATATTTT. Translating it yields CASSSDSSGNTIYF. The chain couples TRBV6-5 to TRBJ1-3; perhaps TRBD1 as D (6 bases). The CDR3 loop spans 14 amino acids. Germline values: CDR1 MNHEY, CDR2 SVGAGI. The V end was cut by 4 bases, the J end by 0 bases, with 7 bases between.

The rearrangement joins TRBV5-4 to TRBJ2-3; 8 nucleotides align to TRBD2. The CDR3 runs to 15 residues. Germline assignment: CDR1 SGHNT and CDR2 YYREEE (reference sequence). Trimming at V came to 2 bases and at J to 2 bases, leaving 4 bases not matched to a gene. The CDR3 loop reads CASSFAGGLTDTQYF. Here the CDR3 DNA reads TGTGCCAGCAGCTTTGCGGGGGGCCTCACAGATACGCAGTATTTT. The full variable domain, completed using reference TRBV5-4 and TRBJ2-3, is ETGVTQSPTHLIKTRGQQVTLRCSSQSGHNTVSWYQQALGQGPQFIFQYYREEENGRGNFPPRFSGLQFPNYSSELNVNALELDDSALYLCASSFAGGLTDTQYFGPGTRLTVL.

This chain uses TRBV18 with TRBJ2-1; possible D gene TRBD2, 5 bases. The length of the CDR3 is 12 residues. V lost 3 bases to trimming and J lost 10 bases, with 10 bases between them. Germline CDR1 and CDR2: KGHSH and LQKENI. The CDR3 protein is CASSPAGFEQFF. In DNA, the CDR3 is TGTGCCAGCTCACCCGCGGGTTTCGAGCAGTTCTTC.

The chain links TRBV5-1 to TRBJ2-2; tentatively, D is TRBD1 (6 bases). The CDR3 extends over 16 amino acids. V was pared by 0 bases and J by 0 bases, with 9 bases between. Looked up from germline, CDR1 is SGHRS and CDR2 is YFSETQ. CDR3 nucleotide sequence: TGCGCCAGCAGCTTGGCCGGGACACCGAACACCGGGGAGCTGTTTTTT. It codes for CASSLAGTPNTGELFF.

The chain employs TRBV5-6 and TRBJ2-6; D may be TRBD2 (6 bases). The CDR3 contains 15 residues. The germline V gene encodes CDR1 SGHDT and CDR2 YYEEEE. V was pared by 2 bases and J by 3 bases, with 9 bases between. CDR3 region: CASSLMGGGANVLTF. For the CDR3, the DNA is TGTGCCAGCAGCTTAATGGGGGGTGGGGCCAACGTCCTGACTTTC.

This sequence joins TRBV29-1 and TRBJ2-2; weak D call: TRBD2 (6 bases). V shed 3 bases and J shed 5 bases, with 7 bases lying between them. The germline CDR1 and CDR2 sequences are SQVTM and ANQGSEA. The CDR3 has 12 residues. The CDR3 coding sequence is TGCAGCGTTGAGGGAGGTACCGGGGAGCTGTTTTTT. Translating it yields CSVEGGTGELFF.

This chain's CDR3 is CASSTGWNQPQHF. DNA of the CDR3: TGCGCCAGCAGTACAGGATGGAATCAGCCCCAGCATTTT. The chain joins TRBV5-1 to TRBJ1-5; weak D call: TRBD1 (5 bases). CDR3 length: 13 residues. Germline V CDR1 and CDR2: SGHRS, YFSETQ. V lost 5 bases to trimming and J lost 4 bases, with 10 bases between them.

Here the CDR3 reads CASSSSPNQPQHF. Here the CDR3 DNA reads TGTGCCAGCAGCTCCTCCCCTAATCAGCCCCAGCATTTT. This chain connects TRBV7-6 to TRBJ1-5; no clear D gene. The germline V gene encodes CDR1 SGHVS and CDR2 FNYEAQ. This CDR3 is built from 13 residues. Deletions cut 4 bases from V and 4 bases from J, with 8 bases between.

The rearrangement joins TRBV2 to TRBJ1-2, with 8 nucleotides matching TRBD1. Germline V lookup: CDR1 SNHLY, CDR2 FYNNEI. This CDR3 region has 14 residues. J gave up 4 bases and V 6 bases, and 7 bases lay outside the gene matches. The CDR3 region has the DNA TGTGCCAGCAGGGGGGGACAGGCCCCCTATGGCTACACCTTC. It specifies CASRGGQAPYGYTF.

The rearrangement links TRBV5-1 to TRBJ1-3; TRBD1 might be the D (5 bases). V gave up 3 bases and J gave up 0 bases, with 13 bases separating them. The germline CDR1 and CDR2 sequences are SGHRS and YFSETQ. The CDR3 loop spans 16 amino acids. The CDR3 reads CASSSGTGPSGNTIYF. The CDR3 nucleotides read TGCGCCAGCAGCTCTGGTACAGGCCCCTCTGGAAACACCATATATTTT.

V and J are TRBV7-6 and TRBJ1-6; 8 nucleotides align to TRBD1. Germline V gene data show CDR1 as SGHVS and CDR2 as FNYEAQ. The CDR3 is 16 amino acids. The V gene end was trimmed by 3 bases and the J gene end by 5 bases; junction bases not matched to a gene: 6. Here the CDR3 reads CASSLGQAVDNSPLHF. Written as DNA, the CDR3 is TGTGCCAGCAGCTTGGGACAGGCGGTCGATAATTCACCCCTCCACTTT.

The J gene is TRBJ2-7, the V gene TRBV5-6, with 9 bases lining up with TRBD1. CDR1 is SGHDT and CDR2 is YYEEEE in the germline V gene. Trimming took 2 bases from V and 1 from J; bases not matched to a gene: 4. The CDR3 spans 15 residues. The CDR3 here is CASSLTGGKSYEQYF. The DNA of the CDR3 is TGTGCCAGCAGCTTAACAGGGGGCAAATCCTACGAGCAGTACTTC.

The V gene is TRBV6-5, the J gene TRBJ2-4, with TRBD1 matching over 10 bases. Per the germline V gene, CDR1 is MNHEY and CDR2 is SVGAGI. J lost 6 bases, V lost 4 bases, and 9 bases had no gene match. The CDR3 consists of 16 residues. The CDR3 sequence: CASSSTGGGWGNIQYF. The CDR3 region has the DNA TGTGCCAGCAGTTCGACAGGGGGCGGGTGGGGAAACATTCAGTACTTC.

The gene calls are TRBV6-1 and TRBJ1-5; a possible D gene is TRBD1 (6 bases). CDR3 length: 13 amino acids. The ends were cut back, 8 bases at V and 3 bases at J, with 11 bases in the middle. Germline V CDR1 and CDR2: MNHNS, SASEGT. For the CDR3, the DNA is TGTGCCAGCGTACAGGGTATCAATCAGCCCCAGCATTTT. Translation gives CASVQGINQPQHF.

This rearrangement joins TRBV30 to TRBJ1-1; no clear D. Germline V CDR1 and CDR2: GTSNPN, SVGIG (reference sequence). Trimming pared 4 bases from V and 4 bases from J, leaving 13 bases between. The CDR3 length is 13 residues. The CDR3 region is CAWIHPWSTEAFF. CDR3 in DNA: TGTGCCTGGATACACCCTTGGAGCACTGAAGCTTTCTTT.

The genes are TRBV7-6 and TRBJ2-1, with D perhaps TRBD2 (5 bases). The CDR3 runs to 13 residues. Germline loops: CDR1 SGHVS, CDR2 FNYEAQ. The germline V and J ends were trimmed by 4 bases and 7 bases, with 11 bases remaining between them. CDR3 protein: CASSSITGNEQFF. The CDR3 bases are TGTGCCAGCAGCTCCATCACGGGGAATGAGCAGTTCTTC.

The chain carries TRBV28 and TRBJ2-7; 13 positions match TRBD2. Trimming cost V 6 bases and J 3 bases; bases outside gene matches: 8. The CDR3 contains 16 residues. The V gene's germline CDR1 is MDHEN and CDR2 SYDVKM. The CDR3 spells CASRPGLAGDNYEQYF. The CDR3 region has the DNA TGTGCCAGCAGACCCGGACTAGCGGGAGATAACTACGAGCAGTACTTC.

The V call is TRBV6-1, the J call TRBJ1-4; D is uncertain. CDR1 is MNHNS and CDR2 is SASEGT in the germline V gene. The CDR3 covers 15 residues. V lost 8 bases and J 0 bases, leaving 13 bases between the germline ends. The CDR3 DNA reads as TGTGCCAGCCTTCGTGGGCTTCCAACTAATGAAAAACTGTTTTTT. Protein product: CASLRGLPTNEKLFF.

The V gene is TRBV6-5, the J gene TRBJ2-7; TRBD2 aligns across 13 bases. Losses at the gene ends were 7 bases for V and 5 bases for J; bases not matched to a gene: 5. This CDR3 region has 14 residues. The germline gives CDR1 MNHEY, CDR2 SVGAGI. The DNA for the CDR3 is TGTGCCAGCACTAGGGGGACTAGCGGGAACGAGCAGTACTTC. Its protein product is CASTRGTSGNEQYF.